This TCR beta chain was captured in a study of identical twins. One entry per CDR3 protein results from TCRdb running MiXCR on the 5' RACE reads. The table lists hundreds of thousands of distinct CDR3 sequences, about 20% of them singletons, with around 13% in the top ten. Trimming removed 5 bases from V and 5 bases from J; junction bases left unmatched: 11. Per germline, CDR1 SGHAT and CDR2 FQNNGV. The CDR3 is made up of 15 amino acids. The sample was also reused in another study, on T cells expressing NK-cell markers. This second study notes: Four of the donors also had these clonotypes leading their CD3+CD56-NKG2C+ fraction.

The receptor was isolated from a woman under 30 in good health. The chain employs TRBV11-2 and TRBJ2-5, with 7 positions matching TRBD1. Sample: PBMCs. In DNA form, the CDR3 reads TGTGCCAGCAGCATAGGGACAGCTGTTAGGGAGACCCAGTACTTC. Translated: CASSIGTAVRETQYF. Using reference TRBV11-2 and TRBJ2-5 for the parts outside the CDR3, the full variable domain is EAGVAQSPRYKIIEKRQSVAFWCNPISGHATLYWYQQILGQGPKLLIQFQNNGVVDDSQLPKDRFSAERLKGVDSTLKIQPAKLEDSAVYLCASSIGTAVRETQYFGPGTRLLVL.